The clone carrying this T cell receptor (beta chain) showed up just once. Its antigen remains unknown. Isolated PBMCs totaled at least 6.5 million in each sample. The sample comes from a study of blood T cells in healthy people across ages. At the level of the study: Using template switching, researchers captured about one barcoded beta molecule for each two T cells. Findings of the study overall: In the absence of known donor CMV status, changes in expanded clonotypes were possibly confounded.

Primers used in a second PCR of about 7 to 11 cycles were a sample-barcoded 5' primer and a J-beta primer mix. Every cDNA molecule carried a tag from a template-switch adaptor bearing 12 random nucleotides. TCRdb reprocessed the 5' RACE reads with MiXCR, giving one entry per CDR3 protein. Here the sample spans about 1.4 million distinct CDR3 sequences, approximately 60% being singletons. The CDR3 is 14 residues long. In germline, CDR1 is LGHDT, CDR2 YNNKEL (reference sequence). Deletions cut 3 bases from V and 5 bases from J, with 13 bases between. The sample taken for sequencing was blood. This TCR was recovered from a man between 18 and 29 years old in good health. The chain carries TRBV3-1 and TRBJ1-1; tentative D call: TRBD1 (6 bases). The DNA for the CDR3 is TGTGCCAGCAGCCACAAGGCAGGGGAAACTGAAGCTTTCTTT. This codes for CASSHKAGETEAFF.